The clone carrying this TCR beta chain has a single count. In the source study's methods: By means of reference gene primer amplification, nucleated cell counts were estimated. Clones were read by immunoSEQ multiplex PCR, and TCRdb kept only the in-frame ones, dropping some. That table is the source of V, J and clone size, and D and trimming were worked out from the DNA. The table lists 100,000 to 150,000 clones, around 88% of them singletons. Each participant's cohort was designated according to participant-reported clinical history. These data originate in a study of blood T cell repertoires in COVID-19. CDR1 SGHTA and CDR2 FQGTGA come from the germline V gene. The CDR3 totals 15 residues. V dropped 1 base and J dropped 4 bases, with 11 bases sitting between them.

This TCR came from a woman in her 50s who had recovered from COVID-19. The chain has TRBV7-3 and TRBJ2-1; a weak D match, TRBD2 (6 bases). Sequenced: PBMCs or T cells enriched from blood (not recorded which). The CDR3 coding sequence is TGTGCCAGCAGCTTAAGGGCGGGGTCATACAATGAGCAGTTCTTC. It specifies CASSLRAGSYNEQFF.